The 3 T cell receptor beta chains below were found in one sample sequenced in a study of shared clonotypes between healthy human individuals. The data were produced by immunoSEQ multiplex PCR, yet TCRdb's version contains in-frame clones alone and is incomplete. Found here are approximately 1.1 million clones, about 84% of them singletons; the top ten hold approximately 0.5%. Sequences were obtained from memory CD4+ T cells from PBMCs. The sample's subset: CD45RA-negative fraction. The receptor source for this set is a man aged 18 to 30 in good health. Some clones in this sample may be carry-over from other donors' samples.

The rearrangement uses TRBV6-5 and TRBJ2-7; 7 nucleotides match TRBD2. Per germline, CDR1 MNHEY and CDR2 SVGAGI. This CDR3 contains 14 residues. V was clipped by 2 bases and J by 1 base; unmatched bases: 2. CDR3 region: CASSYRRESYEQYF. The CDR3 nucleotides read TGTGCCAGCAGTTACCGGCGGGAGTCCTACGAGCAGTACTTC.

DNA of the CDR3: TGCGCCAGCAGCTTGATACGGGCATCGGATGGCTACACCTTC. Its translation: CASSLIRASDGYTF. V usage is TRBV5-1 and J usage is TRBJ1-2; D is ambiguous. V was clipped by 1 base and J by 6 bases, with 13 bases between them. The germline V gene has CDR1 SGHRS and CDR2 YFSETQ. The CDR3 is 14 residues long.

V and J are TRBV28 and TRBJ2-1, with 7 positions matching TRBD2. Germline V gene data show CDR1 as MDHEN and CDR2 as SYDVKM. The V and J ends lost 6 bases and 9 bases, in that order; junction bases with no gene match: 11. The CDR3 sequence is 14 residues long. The CDR3, as DNA: TGTGCCAGCAGGCCTAGCGGAGCCCTACTTGAGCAGTTCTTC. This sequence encodes CASRPSGALLEQFF.